The 26 T cell receptor beta chains below were found in one sample sequenced in a study of blood T cell repertoires in COVID-19. The protocol was immunoSEQ multiplex PCR, while the TCRdb copy is restricted to in-frame clones and leaves out a portion. This sample yields about 160,000 clones, of which over 70% are seen a single time; around 2.8% belongs to the top ten. Sequenced input: peripheral blood. The receptors here all came from a man between 65 and 85 years old with acute or convalescent COVID-19.

J is TRBJ1-1 and V is TRBV19; D possibly corresponds to TRBD1 (5 bases). The CDR3 loop spans 14 amino acids. V shed 3 bases and J shed 8 bases, with 16 bases lying between them. Germline V lookup: CDR1 LNHDA, CDR2 SQIVND (reference sequence). CDR3 coding DNA: TGTGCCAGTAGTATGGGATGGGGCTTCGAAGAAGCTTTCTTT. This encodes CASSMGWGFEEAFF.

With regard to this clone: In the same sample, other DNA sequences code for this CDR3. This chain connects TRBV9 to TRBJ1-2, with 8 bases matching TRBD1. CDR3 length equals 14 residues. V lost 2 bases and J lost 5; bases outside the gene matches: 5. CDR1 is SGDLS, CDR2 YYNGEE, per germline. Written as DNA, the CDR3 is TGTGCCAGCAGCGTCGGACAGGGTTCATATGGCTACACCTTC. It translates to CASSVGQGSYGYTF. The full variable domain, in which reference TRBV9 and TRBJ1-2 provide the parts outside the CDR3, is DSGVTQTPKHLITATGQRVTLRCSPRSGDLSVYWYQQSLDQGLQFLIQYYNGEERAKGNILERFSAQQFPDLHSELNLSSLELGDSALYFCASSVGQGSYGYTFGSGTRLTVV.

This sequence joins TRBV6-4 and TRBJ1-1; D not resolved. CDR3 length: 14 amino acids. Germline V gene data show CDR1 as MRHNA and CDR2 as SNTAGT. Trimming cost V 5 bases and J 1 base, with 11 bases left between them. Written as DNA, the CDR3 is TGTGCCAGCAGTAGCAGGATCTCGAACACTGAAGCTTTCTTT. It encodes CASSSRISNTEAFF.

The chain uses TRBV5-4 and TRBJ2-3; 8 bases line up with TRBD1. V lost 4 bases, J lost 6 bases, and 4 bases stayed unmatched. Per germline, CDR1 SGHNT and CDR2 YYREEE (reference sequence). The CDR3 has 13 amino acids. This chain's CDR3 is CASSMDRVDTQYF. In nucleotides, the CDR3 is TGTGCCAGCAGCATGGACAGGGTGGATACGCAGTATTTT.

This clone was detected once. The rearrangement joins TRBV25-1 to TRBJ1-1, with TRBD1 as a possible D gene (5 bases). V gave up 2 bases and J gave up 4 bases, with 14 bases separating them. CDR1 MGHDK and CDR2 SYGVNS come from the germline V gene. The CDR3 runs to 15 residues. CDR3 DNA: TGTGCCAGCAGTGAAGCGGCGGGCGGGGGCACTGAAGCTTTCTTT. As protein: CASSEAAGGGTEAFF. Supplemented by reference TRBV25-1 and TRBJ1-1, the full variable domain reads EADIYQTPRYLVIGTGKKITLECSQTMGHDKMYWYQQDPGMELHLIHYSYGVNSTEKGDLSSESTVSRIRTEHFPLTLESARPSHTSQYLCASSEAAGGGTEAFFGQGTRLTVV.

The chain joins TRBV4-2 to TRBJ2-7; TRBD2 agrees at 10 bases. Per the germline V gene, CDR1 is LGHNA and CDR2 is YNFKEQ. This CDR3 has 15 residues. The ends lost 2 bases at V and 3 bases at J; junction bases unmatched: 4. CDR3 nucleotides: TGTGCCAGCAGCCAACCCGGGACTAGCGACTACGAGCAGTACTTC. Amino acids: CASSQPGTSDYEQYF.

Regarding this clone: No conserved phenylalanine or tryptophan is present at the end of the CDR3, so a read error is the likely explanation. The limits of the CDR3 on the DNA are not certain, so only TCRdb's listed CDR3 is given. The V gene is TRBV21-1, the J gene TRBJ1-2. TRBV21-1 is a known pseudogene. The CDR3 adds up to 9 amino acids, both ends counted. This CDR3 reads CASLAGDFV.

The rearrangement uses TRBV21-1 and TRBJ1-5; no check of the table's D call, TRBD1, against the DNA was made. TRBV21-1 corresponds to a pseudogene. The CDR3 sequence is 18 residues long. CDR3 sequence reads: CASSKVGAGVESNQPQHF. CDR3 sequence (DNA): TGTGCCAGCAGCAAAGTAGGGGCAGGGGTCGAGAGCAATCAGCCCCAGCATTTT.

Comment on this clone: Other DNA sequences of this sample code for an identical CDR3. V usage is TRBV10-3 and J usage is TRBJ1-5; D perhaps matches TRBD1 (5 bases). The CDR3 loop spans 15 amino acids. Trimming shortened V by 2 bases and J by 5 bases, and 13 bases separated the two germline ends. Germline V CDR1 and CDR2: ENHRY, SYGVKD. The CDR3 sequence: CAISETQGGDQPQHF. The CDR3 bases are TGTGCCATCAGTGAGACCCAGGGAGGAGATCAGCCCCAGCATTTT.

This clone was picked up a small number of times. V is TRBV27 and J is TRBJ1-2, with TRBD1 matching 9 bases. The CDR3 length is 14 residues. V dropped 4 bases and J dropped 3; count of bases not matched to a gene: 3. The germline V gene has CDR1 MNHEY and CDR2 SMNVEV (reference sequence). CDR3 protein: CASSSDRGYYGYTF. The DNA of the CDR3 is TGTGCCAGCAGTTCCGACAGGGGGTACTATGGCTACACCTTC.

V and J are TRBV27 and TRBJ2-1, with TRBD2 identical over 8 bases. V lost 6 bases, J lost 1 base, and 5 bases stayed unmatched. CDR3 length: 15 residues. Germline V lookup: CDR1 MNHEY, CDR2 SMNVEV (reference sequence). CDR3 residues: CASRTSGASYNEQFF. For the CDR3, the DNA is TGTGCCAGCAGAACTAGCGGAGCGTCCTACAATGAGCAGTTCTTC.

This chain uses TRBV6-6 with TRBJ2-5; D not certain. CDR1 is MNHNY, CDR2 SVGAGI, per germline (reference sequence). The CDR3 runs to 13 residues. Between the trimmed V and J ends, which lost 7 bases and 5 bases, there was a span of 14 bases. CDR3: CASTNPVWETQYF. The DNA of the CDR3 is TGTGCCAGCACTAACCCGGTCTGGGAGACCCAGTACTTC.

This clone was seen a single time. The chain is built from TRBV10-1 and TRBJ2-2; 11 bases line up with TRBD1. The germline CDR1 and CDR2 sequences are WNHNN and SYGVQD (reference sequence). V lost 3 bases to trimming and J lost 4 bases; unmatched junction nucleotides: 4. This CDR3 spans 16 amino acids. This CDR3 reads CASSDGQGATTGELFF. In DNA, the CDR3 is TGCGCCAGCAGTGATGGACAGGGGGCGACCACCGGGGAGCTGTTTTTT.

The V gene is TRBV3-1 (or the pseudogene TRBV3-2), the J gene TRBJ1-1, with 10 bases aligning to TRBD1. Looked up from germline, CDR1 is LGHDT and CDR2 is YNNKEL (reference sequence). J was trimmed by 4 bases and V by 6 bases; bases with no gene match: 8. The CDR3 is 15 amino acids. Written as DNA, the CDR3 is TGTGCCAGCAGGACTGACAGGGGGCGCGGCACTGAAGCTTTCTTT. It is translated as CASRTDRGRGTEAFF.

The chain employs TRBV5-1 and TRBJ1-1, with 7 bases identical to TRBD1. The ends lost 2 bases at V and 11 bases at J; junction bases unmatched: 9. Germline lookup yields CDR1 SGHRS and CDR2 YFSETQ. The CDR3 covers 13 residues. The CDR3 coding sequence is TGCGCCAGCAGCTTAAGCCGGGACAGTTGGGCTTTCTTT. Translating gives CASSLSRDSWAFF.

This sequence joins TRBV19 and TRBJ1-4; tentative D call: TRBD1 (6 bases). CDR1 LNHDA and CDR2 SQIVND come from the germline V gene (reference sequence). CDR3 length: 14 residues. Trimming removed 3 bases from V and 4 bases from J, with 9 bases in between. The CDR3 here is CASSIRQVNEKLFF. For the CDR3, the DNA is TGTGCCAGTAGTATCCGACAGGTTAATGAAAAACTGTTTTTT. The full variable domain, its missing parts supplied by reference TRBV19 and TRBJ1-4, is DGGITQSPKYLFRKEGQNVTLSCEQNLNHDAMYWYRQDPGQGLRLIYYSQIVNDFQKGDIAEGYSVSREKKESFPLTVTSAQKNPTAFYLCASSIRQVNEKLFFGSGTQLSVL.

This clone was detected only a few times. The rearrangement links TRBV12-3 or TRBV12-4 to TRBJ1-2, with D hard to call. V lost 5 bases to trimming and J lost 4 bases, with 11 bases between them. The CDR3 is 13 amino acids. CDR3 protein: CASSPDGSYGYTF. CDR3 DNA: TGTGCCAGCAGTCCGGACGGGAGCTATGGCTACACCTTC.

The chain joins TRBV7-2 to TRBJ1-2; TRBD1 agrees at 9 bases. This CDR3 has 15 amino acids. Trimming removed 2 bases from V and 3 bases from J; junction bases left unmatched: 4. Germline CDR1 reads SGHTA; CDR2 reads FQGNSA. As DNA, the CDR3 is TGTGCCAGCAGCTTAAAACAGGGGGCGGACTATGGCTACACCTTC. Protein product: CASSLKQGADYGYTF.

This clone has ten or more counts. The V call is TRBV5-1, the J call TRBJ2-7, with TRBD1 identical over 9 bases. Losses at the gene ends were 1 base for V and 5 bases for J; bases not matched to a gene: 7. In germline, CDR1 is SGHRS, CDR2 YFSETQ. The CDR3 has 15 residues. CDR3 nucleotide sequence: TGCGCCAGCAGCTTGAGTGGACAGGGGACCCACGAGCAGTACTTC. Protein product: CASSLSGQGTHEQYF.

The chain uses TRBV19 and TRBJ2-5; 13 bases map to TRBD2. V was pared by 4 bases and J by 0 bases, with 8 bases of the junction left unmatched. The CDR3 runs 18 residues. CDR1 and CDR2 (germline): LNHDA, SQIVND (reference sequence). In DNA form, the CDR3 reads TGTGCCAGTAGTACCAGACTAGCGGGAGGCTCCCACCAAGAGACCCAGTACTTC. It encodes CASSTRLAGGSHQETQYF.

This sequence joins TRBV2 and TRBJ2-7, with a possible D match to TRBD1 (5 bases). Trimming took off 8 bases at V and 0 bases at J, with 17 bases between the two ends. Germline CDR1 is SNHLY and CDR2 is FYNNEI. The CDR3 runs 15 residues. The CDR3 DNA reads as TGTGCCAGCGGGGCGGTTATCCTAAACTCCTACGAGCAGTACTTC. It yields the protein CASGAVILNSYEQYF.

The V call is TRBV30, the J call TRBJ1-2; D is perhaps TRBD1 (5 bases). CDR3 length: 13 amino acids. The germline gives CDR1 GTSNPN, CDR2 SVGIG (reference sequence). V lost 0 bases and J lost 7, with 12 bases in between. DNA of the CDR3: TGTGCCTGGAGTGTTACGACAGTTGGTGGCTACACCTTC. It is translated as CAWSVTTVGGYTF. Using reference TRBV30 and TRBJ1-2 for the parts outside the CDR3, the full variable domain is SQTIHQWPATLVQPVGSPLSLECTVEGTSNPNLYWYRQAAGRGLQLLFYSVGIGQISSEVPQNLSASRPQDRQFILSSKKLLLSDSGFYLCAWSVTTVGGYTFGSGTRLTVV.

V and J are TRBV7-9 and TRBJ1-1; possible D gene TRBD1, 6 bases. This CDR3 has 15 amino acids. Trimming took 4 bases from V and 3 from J, leaving 15 bases between them. Per the germline V gene, CDR1 is SEHNR and CDR2 is FQNEAQ (reference sequence). CDR3 in amino acids: CASSSAGSGDTEAFF. The CDR3 DNA reads TGTGCCAGCAGCTCAGCCGGCTCAGGGGACACTGAAGCTTTCTTT.

The V gene is TRBV5-1, the J gene TRBJ1-2, with D perhaps TRBD1 (6 bases). Germline CDR1 is SGHRS and CDR2 is YFSETQ. The CDR3 totals 14 residues. Trimming took 4 bases from V and 4 from J, leaving 14 bases between them. The CDR3 sequence is CASSPNQGLYGYTF. The CDR3 DNA sequence: TGCGCCAGCAGCCCGAACCAGGGGCTCTATGGCTACACCTTC.

V is TRBV5-6 and J is TRBJ2-3; 7 bases fit TRBD1. Trimming took 4 bases from V and 2 from J; bases not matched to a gene: 4. CDR3 length: 14 residues. Germline V gene lookup returns CDR1 SGHDT and CDR2 YYEEEE. The CDR3 DNA reads as TGTGCCAGCAGCCTGGGACAGATCACAGATACGCAGTATTTT. Translating gives CASSLGQITDTQYF.

The chain employs TRBV12-3 or TRBV12-4 and TRBJ1-3; D is uncertain. Between the trimmed V and J ends, which lost 0 bases and 6 bases, there was a span of 6 bases. The CDR3 extends over 13 amino acids. The CDR3 sequence: CASSLAGLNTIYF. The DNA of the CDR3 is TGTGCCAGCAGTTTAGCCGGACTAAACACCATATATTTT.